This TCR beta chain was observed in a study of T cell repertoires and HLA-DP antigens. CDR3 length equals 10 residues. CDR1 and CDR2 from the germline V gene are WNHNN and SYGVQD (reference sequence). Trimming took 8 bases from V and 7 from J, leaving 9 bases between them. Profiling relied on immunoSEQ multiplex PCR, and the TCRdb table lists in-frame clones only, not all of them. The sample includes about 3,700 clones, just over 75% of them seen just once. After roughly 2 weeks, CD4+ cells were restimulated roughly 24 h with the same allogeneic DPB1. Retrovirally transduced HeLa cells with HLA-DPA1/DPB1, HLA-DM, invariant chain and CD80 served as stimulators.

V is TRBV10-1 and J is TRBJ2-7, with D unclear. The TCR was taken from a woman between 18 and 30 years old in good health and CMV-seronegative. The source material was CD137- CD4+ T cells from cultured PBMCs. The CDR3 loop reads CASSPGEQYF. CDR3 sequence (DNA): TGCGCCAGCTCCCCAGGAGAGCAGTACTTC.